This T cell receptor beta chain is drawn from a study of blood T cell repertoires in COVID-19. Turning to the study itself: Spain, Italy and the United States supplied samples that represented acute and convalescent COVID-19. PBMCs, B-cell-depleted T cells, or T cells provided the cDNA or gDNA that made up the material.

Germline values: CDR1 SGHTA, CDR2 FQGTGA. V gave up 5 bases and J gave up 2 bases; unmatched junction bases: 3. The CDR3 runs 14 residues. Per the original data handling: Amplified reference gene primers provided the basis for estimating nucleated cell counts. The data were produced by immunoSEQ multiplex PCR, yet TCRdb's version contains in-frame clones alone and is incomplete. The DNA gave D and trimming, while V, J and clone size come from that table. Altogether approximately 210,000 clones are present, just over 85% being singletons, with the ten largest covering 11%. This rearrangement joins TRBV7-3 to TRBJ1-2; 9 bases map to TRBD1. The sequence was obtained from a man over 45 with COVID-19, enrolled during active disease. Sequenced: peripheral blood. CDR3 bases: TGTGCCAGCAGCACCGGACAGGGGAACTATGGCTACACCTTC. It codes for CASSTGQGNYGYTF.